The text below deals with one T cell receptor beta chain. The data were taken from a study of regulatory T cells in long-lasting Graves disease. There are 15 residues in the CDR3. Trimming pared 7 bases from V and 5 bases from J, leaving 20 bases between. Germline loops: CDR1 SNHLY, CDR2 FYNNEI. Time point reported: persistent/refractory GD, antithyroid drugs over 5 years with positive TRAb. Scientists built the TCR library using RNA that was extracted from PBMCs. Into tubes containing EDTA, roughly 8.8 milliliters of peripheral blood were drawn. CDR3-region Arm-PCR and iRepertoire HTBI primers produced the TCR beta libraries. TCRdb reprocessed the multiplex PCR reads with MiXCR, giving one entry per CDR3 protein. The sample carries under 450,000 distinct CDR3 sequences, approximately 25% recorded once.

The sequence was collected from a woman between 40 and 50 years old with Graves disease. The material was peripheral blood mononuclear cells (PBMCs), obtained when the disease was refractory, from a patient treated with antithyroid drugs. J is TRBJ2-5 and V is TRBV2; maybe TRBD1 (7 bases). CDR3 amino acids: CASTPGAGGRETQYF. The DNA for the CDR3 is TGTGCCAGCACCCCGGGGGCAGGGGGAAGGGAGACCCAGTACTTC.